This T cell receptor (beta chain) was profiled in a study of T cell changes during pregnancy in multiple sclerosis. The method was immunoSEQ multiplex PCR; TCRdb's version includes in-frame clones alone and lacks a portion of them. The data hold approximately 52,000 clones, with 80% to 95% observed a single time. This TCR was sampled from a female donor with multiple sclerosis, enrolled in a pregnancy study. The sequences come from CD4+ T cells from peripheral blood mononuclear cells, collected in the third trimester of pregnancy.

The CDR3: CASSYNRNNEQFF. In DNA form, the CDR3 reads TGTGCCAGCAGTTACAACAGGAACAATGAGCAGTTCTTC. This rearrangement joins TRBV6-6 to TRBJ2-1, with D perhaps TRBD1 (5 bases). This CDR3 is built from 13 residues. From germline, CDR1 is MNHNY and CDR2 SVGAGI (reference sequence). V dropped 2 bases and J dropped 5 bases, with 7 bases sitting between them.